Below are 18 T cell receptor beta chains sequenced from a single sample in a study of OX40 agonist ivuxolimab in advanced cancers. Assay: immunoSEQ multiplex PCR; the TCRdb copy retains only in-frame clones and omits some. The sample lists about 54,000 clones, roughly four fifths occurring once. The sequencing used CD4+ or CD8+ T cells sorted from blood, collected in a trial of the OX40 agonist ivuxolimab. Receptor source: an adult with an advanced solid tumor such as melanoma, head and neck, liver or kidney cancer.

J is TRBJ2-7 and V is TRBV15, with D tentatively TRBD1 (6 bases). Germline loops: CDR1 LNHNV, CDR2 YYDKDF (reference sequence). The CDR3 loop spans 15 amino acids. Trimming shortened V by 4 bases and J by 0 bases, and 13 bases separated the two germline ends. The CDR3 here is CATSISPTGSYEQYF. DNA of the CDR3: TGTGCCACCAGCATCTCCCCGACAGGCTCCTACGAGCAGTACTTC.

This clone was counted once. Written as DNA, the CDR3 is TGTGCCAGCAGCTCTGTGGGACAGTTGAACACTGAAGCTTTCTTT. Its translation is CASSSVGQLNTEAFF. V usage is TRBV5-8 and J usage is TRBJ1-1; TRBD1 matches 7 bases. The germline gives CDR1 SGHTS, CDR2 YDEGEE. The CDR3 contains 15 residues. The V and J ends lost 3 bases and 0 bases, in that order; junction bases with no gene match: 5.

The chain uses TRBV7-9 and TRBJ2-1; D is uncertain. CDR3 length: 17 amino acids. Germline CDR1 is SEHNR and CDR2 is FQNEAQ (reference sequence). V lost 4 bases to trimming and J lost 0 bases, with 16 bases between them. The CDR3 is CASSSTRSQSSYNEQFF. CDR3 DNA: TGTGCCAGCAGCTCCACAAGGAGCCAAAGCTCCTACAATGAGCAGTTCTTC.

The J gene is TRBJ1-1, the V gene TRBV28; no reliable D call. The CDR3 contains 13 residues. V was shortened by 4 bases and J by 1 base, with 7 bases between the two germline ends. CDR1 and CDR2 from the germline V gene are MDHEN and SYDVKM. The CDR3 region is CASSYTENTEAFF. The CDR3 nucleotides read TGTGCCAGCAGTTACACAGAGAACACTGAAGCTTTCTTT.

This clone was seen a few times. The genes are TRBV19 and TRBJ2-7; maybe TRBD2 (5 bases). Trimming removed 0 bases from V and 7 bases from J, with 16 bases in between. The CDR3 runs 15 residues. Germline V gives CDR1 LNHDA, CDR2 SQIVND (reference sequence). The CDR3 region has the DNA TGTGCCAGTAGTATAGAGGCAGCGGCGCTTACAGAGCAGTACTTC. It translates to CASSIEAAALTEQYF.

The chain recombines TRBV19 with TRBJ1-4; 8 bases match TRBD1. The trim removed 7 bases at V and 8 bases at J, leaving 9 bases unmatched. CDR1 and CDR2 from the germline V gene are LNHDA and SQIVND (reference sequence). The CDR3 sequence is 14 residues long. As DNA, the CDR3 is TGTGCCAGTACGGGCCGGGGGACAGGCGAAAAACTGTTTTTT. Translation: CASTGRGTGEKLFF.

CDR3 bases: TGTGCCAGCAGAAGAGGGCTAGCGGATACCTACGAGCAGTACTTC. Its protein product is CASRRGLADTYEQYF. The V call is TRBV6-1, the J call TRBJ2-7; 7 nucleotides line up with TRBD2. V shed 6 bases, J shed 2 bases, and the junction held 10 bases outside the gene matches. The CDR3 is 15 residues long. In germline, CDR1 is MNHNS, CDR2 SASEGT.

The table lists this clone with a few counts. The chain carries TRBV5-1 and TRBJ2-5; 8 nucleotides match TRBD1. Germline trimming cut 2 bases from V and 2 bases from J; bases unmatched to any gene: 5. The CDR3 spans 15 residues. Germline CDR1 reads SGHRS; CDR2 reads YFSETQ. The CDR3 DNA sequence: TGCGCCAGCAGCTTCGGTTGGGACAGGCAAGAGACCCAGTACTTC. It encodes CASSFGWDRQETQYF.

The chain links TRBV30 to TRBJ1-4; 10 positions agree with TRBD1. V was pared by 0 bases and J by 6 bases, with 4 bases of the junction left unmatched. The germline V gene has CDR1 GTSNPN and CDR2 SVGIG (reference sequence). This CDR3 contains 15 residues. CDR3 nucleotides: TGTGCCTGGAGTGTCGGACAGGGGGGGTATGAAAAACTGTTTTTT. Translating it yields CAWSVGQGGYEKLFF.

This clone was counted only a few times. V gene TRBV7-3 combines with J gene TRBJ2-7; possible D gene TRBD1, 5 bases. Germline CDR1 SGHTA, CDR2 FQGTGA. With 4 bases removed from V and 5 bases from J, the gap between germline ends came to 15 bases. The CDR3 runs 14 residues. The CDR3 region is CASSSWVAGNEQYF. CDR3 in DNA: TGTGCCAGCAGCTCCTGGGTGGCAGGGAACGAGCAGTACTTC.

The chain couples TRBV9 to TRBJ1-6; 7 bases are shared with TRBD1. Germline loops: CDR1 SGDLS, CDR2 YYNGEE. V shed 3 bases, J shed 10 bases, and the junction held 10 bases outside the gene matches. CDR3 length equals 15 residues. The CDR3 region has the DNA TGTGCCAGCAGCGCCGAGGGGGCAGGCTTGTCACCCCTCCACTTT. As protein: CASSAEGAGLSPLHF. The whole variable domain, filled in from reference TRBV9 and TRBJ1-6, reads DSGVTQTPKHLITATGQRVTLRCSPRSGDLSVYWYQQSLDQGLQFLIQYYNGEERAKGNILERFSAQQFPDLHSELNLSSLELGDSALYFCASSAEGAGLSPLHFGNGTRLTVT.

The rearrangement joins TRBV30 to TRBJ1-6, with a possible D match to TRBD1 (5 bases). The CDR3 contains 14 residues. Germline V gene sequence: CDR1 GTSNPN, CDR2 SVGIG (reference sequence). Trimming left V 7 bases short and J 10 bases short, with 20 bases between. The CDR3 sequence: CAFTAETDHSPLHF. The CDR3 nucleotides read TGTGCCTTTACCGCCGAGACAGATCACTCACCCCTCCACTTT.

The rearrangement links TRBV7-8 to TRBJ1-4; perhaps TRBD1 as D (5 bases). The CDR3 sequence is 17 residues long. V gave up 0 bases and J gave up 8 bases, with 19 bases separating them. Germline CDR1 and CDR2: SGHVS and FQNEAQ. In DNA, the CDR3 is TGTGCCAGCAGCTTAGCGAGTGGGAGCCGGGACTTCGAAAAACTGTTTTTT. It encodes CASSLASGSRDFEKLFF.

CDR3: CAKTTSAISYEQYF. CDR3 DNA sequence: TGTGCCAAGACTACTAGCGCAATCTCCTACGAGCAGTACTTC. The chain links TRBV19 to TRBJ2-7; 7 positions match TRBD2. Germline-derived CDR1 and CDR2 are LNHDA and SQIVND (reference sequence). CDR3 length: 14 amino acids. V gave up 10 bases and J gave up 0 bases; unmatched junction bases: 9.

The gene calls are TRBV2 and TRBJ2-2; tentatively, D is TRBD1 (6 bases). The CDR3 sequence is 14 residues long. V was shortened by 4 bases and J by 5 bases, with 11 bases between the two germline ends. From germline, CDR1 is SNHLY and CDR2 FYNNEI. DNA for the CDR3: TGTGCCAGCAGTGTGTGGGGGCAAACCGGGGAGCTGTTTTTT. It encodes CASSVWGQTGELFF.

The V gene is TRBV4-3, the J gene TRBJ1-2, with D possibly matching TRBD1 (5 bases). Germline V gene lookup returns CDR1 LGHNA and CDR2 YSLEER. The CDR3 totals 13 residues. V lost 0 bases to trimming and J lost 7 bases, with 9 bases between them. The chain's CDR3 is CASSQENGGGYTF. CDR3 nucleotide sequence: TGCGCCAGCAGCCAAGAAAACGGGGGTGGCTACACCTTC.

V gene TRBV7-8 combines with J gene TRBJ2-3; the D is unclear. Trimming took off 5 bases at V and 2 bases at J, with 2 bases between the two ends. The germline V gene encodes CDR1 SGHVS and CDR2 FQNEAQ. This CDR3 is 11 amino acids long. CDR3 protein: CASSDTDTQYF. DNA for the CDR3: TGTGCCAGCAGCGACACAGATACGCAGTATTTT.

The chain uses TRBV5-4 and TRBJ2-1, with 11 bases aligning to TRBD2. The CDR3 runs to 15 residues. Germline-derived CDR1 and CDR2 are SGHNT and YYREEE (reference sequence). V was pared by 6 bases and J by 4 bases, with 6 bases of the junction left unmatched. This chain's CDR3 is CASNAGTSGYNEQFF. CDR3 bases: TGTGCCAGCAACGCCGGGACTAGCGGATACAATGAGCAGTTCTTC. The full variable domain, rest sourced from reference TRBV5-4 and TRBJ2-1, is ETGVTQSPTHLIKTRGQQVTLRCSSQSGHNTVSWYQQALGQGPQFIFQYYREEENGRGNFPPRFSGLQFPNYSSELNVNALELDDSALYLCASNAGTSGYNEQFFGPGTRLTVL.